These 8 T cell receptor beta chains were all obtained from the same sample, sequenced in a study of cytomegalovirus exposure and HLA in healthy donors. Primers for the PCR totalled 60 Vbeta and 13 Jbeta. Assay: immunoSEQ multiplex PCR; the TCRdb copy retains only in-frame clones and omits some. The sample includes about 110,000 clones, approximately 80% of them seen just once. The sequenced material came from PBMCs. The receptors derive from a woman in her twenties or thirties in good health and CMV-seronegative.

The CDR3 sequence: CASKGGLVIETQYF. In DNA form, the CDR3 reads TGTGCCTCCAAGGGCGGGCTAGTTATTGAGACCCAGTACTTC. The J gene is TRBJ2-5, the V gene TRBV30; TRBD2 might be the D (5 bases). V was clipped by 7 bases and J by 5 bases, with 20 bases between them. The CDR3 spans 14 residues. Per the germline V gene, CDR1 is GTSNPN and CDR2 is SVGIG (reference sequence).

This chain links TRBV5-1 with TRBJ2-1; 8 bases fit TRBD2. CDR1 and CDR2 (germline): SGHRS, YFSETQ. V dropped 2 bases and J dropped 4; count of bases not matched to a gene: 5. The CDR3 contains 15 residues. CDR3 residues: CASSLTSGGYNEQFF. The CDR3 DNA follows: TGCGCCAGCAGCTTAACTAGCGGAGGATACAATGAGCAGTTCTTC.

This chain connects TRBV2 to TRBJ1-4, with TRBD1 identical over 7 bases. The ends lost 6 bases at V and 7 bases at J; junction bases unmatched: 11. Looked up from germline, CDR1 is SNHLY and CDR2 is FYNNEI. The CDR3 has 15 residues. The chain's CDR3 is CASRSFTGASEKLFF. As DNA, the CDR3 is TGTGCCAGCAGGAGCTTCACAGGGGCGAGTGAAAAACTGTTTTTT.

This chain uses TRBV5-6 with TRBJ2-1, with TRBD1 matching over 8 bases. V was clipped by 6 bases and J by 7 bases; unmatched bases: 9. The CDR3 has 14 residues. From germline, CDR1 is SGHDT and CDR2 YYEEEE. The chain's CDR3 is CASTLQGAENEQFF. The CDR3 DNA is TGTGCCAGCACCCTTCAGGGGGCGGAAAATGAGCAGTTCTTC.

This sequence joins TRBV9 and TRBJ2-3, with TRBD1 identical over 8 bases. Per the germline V gene, CDR1 is SGDLS and CDR2 is YYNGEE. The CDR3 has 15 amino acids. V lost 1 base, J lost 6 bases, and 7 bases stayed unmatched. CDR3 DNA: TGTGCCAGCAGCGTACAGGGGGCGATCGGCGATACGCAGTATTTT. Translating it yields CASSVQGAIGDTQYF.

J is TRBJ2-2 and V is TRBV19; D is undetermined. CDR1 and CDR2 from the germline V gene are LNHDA and SQIVND (reference sequence). V lost 6 bases, J lost 3 bases, and 11 bases lay in between. CDR3 length: 14 residues. CDR3: CASRSAGDTGELFF. The DNA of the CDR3 is TGTGCCAGTAGGTCGGCAGGCGACACCGGGGAGCTGTTTTTT.

A word on this clone: No conserved phenylalanine or tryptophan ends this CDR3, so it is likely a read error. It is unclear where the CDR3 begins or ends on the DNA, so no DNA is shown, and the CDR3 is as TCRdb lists it. The chain joins TRBV6-5 to TRBJ1-1. The CDR3 totals 13 residues, both ends included. CDR1 is MNHEY, CDR2 SVGAGI, per germline. CDR3 loop: CASSYLSVRELQI.

The chain carries TRBV2 and TRBJ1-1, with a possible D match to TRBD1 (5 bases). The CDR3 is 14 amino acids. Deletions cut 8 bases from V and 0 bases from J, with 13 bases between. From germline, CDR1 is SNHLY and CDR2 FYNNEI. The CDR3 DNA sequence: TGTGCCAGCTGTGTAGGGGCACTGAACACTGAAGCTTTCTTT. Translation: CASCVGALNTEAFF.